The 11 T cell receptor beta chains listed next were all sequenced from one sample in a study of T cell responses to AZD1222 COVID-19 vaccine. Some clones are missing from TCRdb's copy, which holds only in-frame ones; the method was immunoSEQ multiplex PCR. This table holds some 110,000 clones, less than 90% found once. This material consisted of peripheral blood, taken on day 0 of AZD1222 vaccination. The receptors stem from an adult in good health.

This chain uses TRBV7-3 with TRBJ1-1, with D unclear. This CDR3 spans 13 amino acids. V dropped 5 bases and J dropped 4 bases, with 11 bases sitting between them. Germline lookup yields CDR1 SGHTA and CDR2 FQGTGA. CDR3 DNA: TGTGCCAGCAGCCTGACGAAAAGCACTGAAGCTTTCTTT. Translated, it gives CASSLTKSTEAFF. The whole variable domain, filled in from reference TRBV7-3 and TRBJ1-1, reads GAGVSQTPSNKVTEKGKYVELRCDPISGHTALYWYRQSLGQGPEFLIYFQGTGAADDSGLPNDRFFAVRPEGSVSTLKIQRTERGDSAVYLCASSLTKSTEAFFGQGTRLTVV.

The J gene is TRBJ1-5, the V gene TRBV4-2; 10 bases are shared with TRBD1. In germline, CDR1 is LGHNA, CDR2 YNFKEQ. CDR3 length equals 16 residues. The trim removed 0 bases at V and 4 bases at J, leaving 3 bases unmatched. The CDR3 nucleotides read TGTGCCAGCAGCCAAGAGACAGGGGGCAGGAATCAGCCCCAGCATTTT. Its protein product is CASSQETGGRNQPQHF.

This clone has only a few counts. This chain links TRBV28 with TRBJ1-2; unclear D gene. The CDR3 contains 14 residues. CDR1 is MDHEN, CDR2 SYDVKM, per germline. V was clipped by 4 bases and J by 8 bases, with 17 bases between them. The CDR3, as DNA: TGTGCCAGCAGTTCCCCCGCTCGGGGAACAGGCTACACCTTC. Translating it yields CASSSPARGTGYTF.

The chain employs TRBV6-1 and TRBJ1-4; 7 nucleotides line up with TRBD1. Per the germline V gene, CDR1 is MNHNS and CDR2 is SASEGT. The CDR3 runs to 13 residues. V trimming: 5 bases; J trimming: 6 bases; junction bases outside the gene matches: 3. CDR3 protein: CASSRDRDEKLFF. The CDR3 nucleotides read TGTGCCAGCAGTCGCGACAGGGATGAAAAACTGTTTTTT.

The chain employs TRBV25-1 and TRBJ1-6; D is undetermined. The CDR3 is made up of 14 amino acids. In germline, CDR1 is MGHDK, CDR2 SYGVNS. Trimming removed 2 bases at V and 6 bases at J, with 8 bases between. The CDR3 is CASSETLGNSPLHF. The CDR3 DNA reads TGTGCCAGCAGTGAAACGTTGGGTAATTCACCCCTCCACTTT.

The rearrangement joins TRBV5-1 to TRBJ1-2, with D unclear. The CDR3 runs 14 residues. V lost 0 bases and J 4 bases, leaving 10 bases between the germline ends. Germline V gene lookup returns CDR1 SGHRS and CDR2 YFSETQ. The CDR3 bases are TGCGCCAGCAGCTTGGGGAGGGTCCCCTATGGCTACACCTTC. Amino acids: CASSLGRVPYGYTF.

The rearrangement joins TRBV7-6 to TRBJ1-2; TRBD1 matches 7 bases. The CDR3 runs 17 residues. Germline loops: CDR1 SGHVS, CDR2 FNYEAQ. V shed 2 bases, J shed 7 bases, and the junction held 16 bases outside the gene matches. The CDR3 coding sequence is TGTGCCAGCAGCTTACCCGACAGGGTTAGTGCGGAGGGTGGCTACACCTTC. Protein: CASSLPDRVSAEGGYTF.

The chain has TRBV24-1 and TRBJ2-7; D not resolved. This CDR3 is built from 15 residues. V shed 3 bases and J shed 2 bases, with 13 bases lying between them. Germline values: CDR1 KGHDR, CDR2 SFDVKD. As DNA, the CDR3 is TGTGCCACCAGTGATGCGGCAGCGAGACCCTACGAGCAGTACTTC. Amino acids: CATSDAAARPYEQYF.

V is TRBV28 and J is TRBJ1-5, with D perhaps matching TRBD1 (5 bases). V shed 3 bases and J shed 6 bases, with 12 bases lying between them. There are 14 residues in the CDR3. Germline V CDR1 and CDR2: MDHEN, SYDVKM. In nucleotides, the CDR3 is TGTGCCAGCAGTTTCGGGGGTAGGGGTCAGCCCCAGCATTTT. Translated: CASSFGGRGQPQHF. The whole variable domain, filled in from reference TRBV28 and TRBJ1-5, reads DVKVTQSSRYLVKRTGEKVFLECVQDMDHENMFWYRQDPGLGLRLIYFSYDVKMKEKGDIPEGYSVSREKKERFSLILESASTNQTSMYLCASSFGGRGQPQHFGDGTRLSIL.

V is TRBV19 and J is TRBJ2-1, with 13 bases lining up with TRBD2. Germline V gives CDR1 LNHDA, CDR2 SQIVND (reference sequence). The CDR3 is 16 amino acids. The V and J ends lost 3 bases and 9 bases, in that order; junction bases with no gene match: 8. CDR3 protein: CASSMLRTSGSFEQFF. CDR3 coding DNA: TGTGCCAGTAGTATGCTTAGGACTAGCGGGAGCTTTGAGCAGTTCTTC.

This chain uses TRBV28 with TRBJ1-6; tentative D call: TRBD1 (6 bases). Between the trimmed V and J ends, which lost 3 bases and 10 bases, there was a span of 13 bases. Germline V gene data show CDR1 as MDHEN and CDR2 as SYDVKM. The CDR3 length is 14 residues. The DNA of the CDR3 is TGTGCCAGCAGTTTGCTCACAGGGTACTCACCCCTCCACTTT. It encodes CASSLLTGYSPLHF.